Included here is one TCR beta chain sequence, with context. Its antigen is not identified. The junction departs from the called germline gene at one end, perhaps through a read error. Using its own MiXCR run on the reads, TCRdb lists one record per CDR3 protein. The data contain about 830,000 distinct CDR3 sequences, 32% of them singletons. The CDR3 loop spans 12 amino acids. The V gene's germline CDR1 is MNHEY and CDR2 SVGAGI. The data stem from a study of T cell repertoires in cytomegalovirus infection. This TCR came from a human donor in good health (CMV status not recorded). Some clones in this sample may be carry-over from other donors' samples. This chain uses TRBV6-5 with TRBJ1-2; no definite D call. The sequencing here drew on cultured CD8+ T cells from PBMCs, taken from culture after CMV antigen stimulation. The CDR3 is CASSPDLYSYTF. The CDR3 DNA reads as TGTGCCAGCAGTCCGGACCTCTATAGCTACACCTTC.